This T cell receptor (beta chain) derives from a study of blood T cell repertoires in COVID-19. The count of this clone is one. Germline assignment: CDR1 LGHNA and CDR2 YSLEER. Trimming cost V 3 bases and J 0 bases, with 12 bases left between them. The CDR3 runs to 16 residues. Sequenced by immunoSEQ multiplex PCR; TCRdb stores in-frame clones only, minus some. The table has about 68,000 clones, 70% to 90% seen once; the top ten hold around 8.1%. This TCR was recovered from a man aged 25-40 years with acute or convalescent COVID-19. Sequencing was carried out using peripheral blood. The chain recombines TRBV4-3 with TRBJ2-1; D might be TRBD2 (6 bases). CDR3 protein: CASSHGRELSYNEQFF. DNA of the CDR3: TGCGCCAGCAGCCATGGACGGGAGCTCTCCTACAATGAGCAGTTCTTC.